The present TCR beta chain was sequenced within a study of blood T cell repertoires in COVID-19. The V and J ends lost 4 bases and 3 bases respectively, with 10 bases between them. Germline values: CDR1 SGHRS, CDR2 YFSETQ. The CDR3 extends over 13 amino acids. Patients at the Seattle site were enrolled during active infection and followed longitudinally. Data came from immunoSEQ multiplex PCR; TCRdb stores just in-frame clones and leaves some out. The repertoire holds over 450,000 clones, with roughly 91% as singletons. This receptor was identified in a woman aged 45-60 years with COVID-19, enrolled during active disease. This sequence joins TRBV5-1 and TRBJ2-5; D remains ambiguous. Sequencing used peripheral blood. The CDR3 loop is CASSRQSEETQYF. The CDR3 region has the DNA TGCGCCAGCAGCCGCCAGTCCGAAGAGACCCAGTACTTC.